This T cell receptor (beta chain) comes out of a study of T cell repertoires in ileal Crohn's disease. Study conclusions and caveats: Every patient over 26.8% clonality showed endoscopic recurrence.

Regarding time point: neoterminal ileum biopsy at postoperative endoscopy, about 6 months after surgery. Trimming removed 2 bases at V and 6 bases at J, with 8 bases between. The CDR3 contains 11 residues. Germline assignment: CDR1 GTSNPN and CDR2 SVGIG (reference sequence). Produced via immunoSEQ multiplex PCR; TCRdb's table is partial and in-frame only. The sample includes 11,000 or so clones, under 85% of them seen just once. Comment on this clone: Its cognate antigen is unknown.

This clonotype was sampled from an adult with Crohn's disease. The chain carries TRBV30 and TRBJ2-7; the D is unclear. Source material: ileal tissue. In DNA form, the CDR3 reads TGTGCCTGGAGTCTAAGTACCGAGCAGTACTTC. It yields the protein CAWSLSTEQYF.